Listed here is a single T cell receptor beta chain. Its antigen is not known. The data originate from a study of cytomegalovirus exposure and HLA in healthy donors. Study results and limitations: The classifier was said to identify cytomegalovirus status with high specificity and sensitivity.

Sequenced by immunoSEQ multiplex PCR; TCRdb stores in-frame clones only, minus some. The table lists 95,000 to 150,000 clones, 80% to 90% of them singletons. V gave up 0 bases and J gave up 4 bases, with 9 bases separating them. The length of the CDR3 is 14 residues. Germline V lookup: CDR1 MGHDK, CDR2 SYGVNS. Sequenced sample: PBMCs. This TCR was sampled from a young woman in good health and CMV-seronegative. The rearrangement joins TRBV25-1 to TRBJ1-2; no clear D gene. The CDR3 DNA follows: TGTGCCAGCAGTGAATATAGGAGCCCCTATGGCTACACCTTC. Its translation is CASSEYRSPYGYTF.